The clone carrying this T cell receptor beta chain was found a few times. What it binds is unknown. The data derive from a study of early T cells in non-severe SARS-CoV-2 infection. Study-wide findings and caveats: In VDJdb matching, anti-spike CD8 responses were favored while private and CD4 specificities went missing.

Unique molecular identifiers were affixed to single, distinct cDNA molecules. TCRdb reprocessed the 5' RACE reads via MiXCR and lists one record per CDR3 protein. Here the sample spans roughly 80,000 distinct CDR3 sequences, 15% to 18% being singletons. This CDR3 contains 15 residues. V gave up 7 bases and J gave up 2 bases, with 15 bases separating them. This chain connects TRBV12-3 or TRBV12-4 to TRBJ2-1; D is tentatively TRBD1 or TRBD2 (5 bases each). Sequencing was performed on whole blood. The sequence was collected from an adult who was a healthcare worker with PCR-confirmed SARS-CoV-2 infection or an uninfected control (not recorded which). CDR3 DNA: TGTGCCAGCACCTTGGGACCGAGGGCCTACAATGAGCAGTTCTTC. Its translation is CASTLGPRAYNEQFF.